Below, 21 T cell receptor beta chains from the same sample are listed, as sequenced in a study of T cell responses to AZD1222 COVID-19 vaccine. Libraries were prepared by immunoSEQ multiplex PCR; TCRdb keeps only in-frame clonotypes and omits some of them. The data hold roughly 24,000 clones, with 88% observed a single time. Specimen: peripheral blood, collected 28 days after the second AZD1222 dose. All receptors derive from an adult who received the AZD1222 COVID-19 vaccine.

The chain employs TRBV4-1 and TRBJ2-1, with 12 nucleotides matching TRBD2. From germline, CDR1 is MGHRA and CDR2 YSYEKL. Losses at the gene ends were 1 base for V and 7 bases for J; bases not matched to a gene: 14. The CDR3 covers 19 residues. The CDR3 DNA sequence: TGCGCCAGCAGCCAAGGGGTGGCTAGCGGGGGGGCGCTTCGGAATGAGCAGTTCTTC. Residues: CASSQGVASGGALRNEQFF.

The chain carries TRBV6-2 or TRBV6-3 and TRBJ2-3; 7 nucleotides align to TRBD2. The CDR3 is 12 amino acids. With 4 bases clipped from V and 6 bases from J, the junction kept 1 base outside the gene matches. Germline lookup yields CDR1 MNHEY and CDR2 SVGEGT. DNA for the CDR3: TGTGCCAGCAGTTTTAGCGGGGATACGCAGTATTTT. It is translated as CASSFSGDTQYF.

The chain couples TRBV28 to TRBJ2-6; TRBD1 matches at 7 bases. The trim removed 4 bases at V and 2 bases at J, leaving 8 bases unmatched. The length of the CDR3 is 17 residues. Germline-derived CDR1 and CDR2 are MDHEN and SYDVKM. CDR3 loop: CASSSSRRGPGANVLTF. The CDR3 DNA reads TGTGCCAGCAGTTCCTCTCGAAGGGGGCCTGGGGCCAACGTCCTGACTTTC.

This chain joins TRBV6-4 and TRBJ2-1, with a tentative D call TRBD1 (6 bases). There are 15 residues in the CDR3. CDR1 and CDR2 from the germline V gene are MRHNA and SNTAGT. The V end lost 2 bases, the J end lost 0 bases, and 8 bases lay between the germline ends. The CDR3 here is CASSDGQSSYNEQFF. The CDR3 DNA follows: TGTGCCAGCAGTGACGGACAGAGCTCCTACAATGAGCAGTTCTTC.

This sequence joins TRBV27 and TRBJ2-1; no firm D call. This CDR3 comprises 16 residues. Germline V gives CDR1 MNHEY, CDR2 SMNVEV (reference sequence). Between the trimmed V and J ends, which lost 0 bases and 0 bases, there was a span of 9 bases. The CDR3 protein is CASSLSILSSYNEQFF. The CDR3 coding sequence is TGTGCCAGCAGTTTATCTATTCTGAGCTCCTACAATGAGCAGTTCTTC.

The DNA for the CDR3 is TGTGCCAGCAGCTTGCAAACATCCTACGAGCAGTACTTC. It specifies CASSLQTSYEQYF. This sequence joins TRBV11-2 and TRBJ2-7; D uncertain. The V and J ends lost 3 bases and 1 base respectively, with 7 bases between them. The germline gives CDR1 SGHAT, CDR2 FQNNGV. This CDR3 has 13 residues.

The J gene is TRBJ1-4, the V gene TRBV7-2; D ambiguous. V dropped 0 bases and J dropped 11 bases, with 7 bases sitting between them. The CDR3 runs 12 residues. CDR1 is SGHTA, CDR2 FQGNSA, per germline. Here the CDR3 DNA reads TGTGCCAGCAGCTTAGCGGACGGGAAACTGTTTTTT. It translates to CASSLADGKLFF.

This chain joins TRBV5-5 and TRBJ2-2, with D unresolved. Germline V CDR1 and CDR2: SGHKS, YYEKEE (reference sequence). This CDR3 spans 14 amino acids. V lost 1 base and J lost 5, with 9 bases in between. The DNA of the CDR3 is TGTGCCAGCAGCTTGTATCCCGGAACCGGGGAGCTGTTTTTT. Its protein is CASSLYPGTGELFF.

The chain is built from TRBV7-2 and TRBJ2-7; D is uncertain. Trimming pared 1 base from V and 7 bases from J, leaving 8 bases between. Germline CDR1 and CDR2: SGHTA and FQGNSA. This CDR3 contains 12 residues. The CDR3 bases are TGTGCCAGCAGCTTAGACGCCCAGGAGCAGTACTTC. Protein sequence: CASSLDAQEQYF.

The V and J genes are TRBV3-1 (or the pseudogene TRBV3-2) and TRBJ1-6; 8 nucleotides agree with TRBD1. The CDR3 covers 15 residues. J gave up 8 bases and V 4 bases, and 7 bases lay outside the gene matches. Germline loops: CDR1 LGHDT, CDR2 YNNKEL (reference sequence). The CDR3 bases are TGTGCCAGCAGCCCCGGACAGGGTTTGTATTCACCCCTCCACTTT. It translates to CASSPGQGLYSPLHF.

This chain uses TRBV27 with TRBJ1-1; TRBD1 might be the D (5 bases). This CDR3 comprises 14 residues. The ends were cut back, 2 bases at V and 1 base at J, with 8 bases in the middle. Germline V gene sequence: CDR1 MNHEY, CDR2 SMNVEV (reference sequence). CDR3 region: CASSLPGQNTEAFF. The CDR3 DNA reads TGTGCCAGCAGTTTACCCGGACAGAACACTGAAGCTTTCTTT.

V and J are TRBV10-1 and TRBJ2-7; TRBD1 matches at 7 bases. This CDR3 has 14 amino acids. Trimming took 3 bases from V and 7 from J; bases not matched to a gene: 9. The V gene's germline CDR1 is WNHNN and CDR2 SYGVQD (reference sequence). CDR3 amino acids: CASSDPGRGSEQYF. The CDR3 DNA reads TGCGCCAGCAGTGATCCGGGCAGGGGGAGTGAGCAGTACTTC.

The chain carries TRBV15 and TRBJ2-1; 13 nucleotides line up with TRBD2. V shed 3 bases, J shed 4 bases, and the junction held 6 bases outside the gene matches. The germline V gene has CDR1 LNHNV and CDR2 YYDKDF (reference sequence). The CDR3 consists of 17 residues. The CDR3 DNA reads TGTGCCACCAGCAGGCTGACTAGCGGGGGGCTTTACAATGAGCAGTTCTTC. This gives the protein CATSRLTSGGLYNEQFF.

The chain carries TRBV6-5 and TRBJ2-1; 9 nucleotides align to TRBD2. V lost 2 bases, J lost 10 bases, and 6 bases stayed unmatched. Germline V gene lookup returns CDR1 MNHEY and CDR2 SVGAGI. The CDR3 loop spans 14 amino acids. The CDR3 sequence: CASSYQRGAVEQFF. CDR3 nucleotides: TGTGCCAGCAGTTACCAGCGGGGGGCGGTAGAGCAGTTCTTC.

Within the sample, this clone is large. The rearrangement joins TRBV18 to TRBJ1-1, with 7 bases lining up with TRBD1. The CDR3 covers 15 residues. Germline V gene lookup returns CDR1 KGHSH and CDR2 LQKENI. Unmatched junction bases numbered 5, after V lost 2 bases and J lost 2 bases. CDR3 protein: CASSPLDRTNTEAFF. The CDR3 nucleotides read TGTGCCAGCTCACCATTGGACAGGACAAACACTGAAGCTTTCTTT.

This chain uses TRBV3-1 (or the pseudogene TRBV3-2) with TRBJ1-3; no definite D call. V was pared by 1 base and J by 0 bases, with 16 bases between. This CDR3 has 18 residues. The germline gives CDR1 LGHDT, CDR2 YNNKEL (reference sequence). The CDR3 here is CASSQALSMGSSGNTIYF. CDR3 in DNA: TGTGCCAGCAGCCAAGCCCTTTCGATGGGGAGCTCTGGAAACACCATATATTTT.

The CDR3 here is CASSELGWGSEKLFF. CDR3 in DNA: TGCGCCAGCAGCGAACTAGGGTGGGGAAGCGAAAAACTGTTTTTT. J is TRBJ1-4 and V is TRBV5-1; D uncertain. V lost 4 bases and J lost 8, with 18 bases in between. This CDR3 has 15 amino acids. Germline V gene data show CDR1 as SGHRS and CDR2 as YFSETQ.

The genes are TRBV7-8 and TRBJ2-2; 7 nucleotides align to TRBD1. CDR1 and CDR2 from the germline V gene are SGHVS and FQNEAQ. The CDR3 is 16 residues long. J was trimmed by 4 bases and V by 5 bases; bases with no gene match: 10. The CDR3 reads CASSPRQGWSTGELFF. The CDR3 region has the DNA TGTGCCAGCAGCCCCCGACAGGGTTGGAGCACCGGGGAGCTGTTTTTT.

The chain has TRBV11-1 and TRBJ2-6; TRBD2 might be the D (6 bases). Germline CDR1 SGHAT, CDR2 FQDESV (reference sequence). The CDR3 has 15 residues. The V end was cut by 6 bases, the J end by 0 bases, with 9 bases between. In DNA, the CDR3 is TGTGCCAGCAGTGTCGGGGGCTCTGGGGCCAACGTCCTGACTTTC. Its protein is CASSVGGSGANVLTF.

The chain is built from TRBV6-1 and TRBJ1-6; a weak D match, TRBD1 (5 bases). The ends were cut back, 1 base at V and 7 bases at J, with 8 bases in the middle. This CDR3 spans 14 amino acids. Germline assignment: CDR1 MNHNS and CDR2 SASEGT. This chain's CDR3 is CASSEGGFNSPLHF. CDR3 bases: TGTGCCAGCAGTGAAGGGGGGTTCAATTCACCCCTCCACTTT.

The chain combines TRBV7-6 with TRBJ2-7; perhaps D is TRBD1 or TRBD2 (5 bases each). V lost 5 bases to trimming and J lost 1 base, with 12 bases between them. The CDR3 spans 14 residues. The germline CDR1 and CDR2 sequences are SGHVS and FNYEAQ. The CDR3 here is CASSPGGGSYEQYF. The CDR3 bases are TGTGCCAGCAGCCCCGGTGGGGGATCCTACGAGCAGTACTTC.